Below, one T cell receptor beta chain is given with its context. In germline, CDR1 is KGHDR, CDR2 SFDVKD. The CDR3 contains 14 residues. The germline V and J ends were trimmed by 1 base and 6 bases, with 8 bases remaining between them. The sample comes from a study of control samples from healthy donors and cancer patients. Assay: immunoSEQ multiplex PCR; the TCRdb copy retains only in-frame clones and omits some. The sample lists some 160,000 clones, approximately 91% occurring once. The gene calls are TRBV24-1 and TRBJ2-2; D uncertain. The sample taken for sequencing was blood. This receptor was taken from a man younger than 45 in good health. The CDR3 sequence is CATSDFLRAGELFF. In DNA, the CDR3 is TGTGCCACCAGTGATTTCCTCCGAGCCGGGGAGCTGTTTTTT.